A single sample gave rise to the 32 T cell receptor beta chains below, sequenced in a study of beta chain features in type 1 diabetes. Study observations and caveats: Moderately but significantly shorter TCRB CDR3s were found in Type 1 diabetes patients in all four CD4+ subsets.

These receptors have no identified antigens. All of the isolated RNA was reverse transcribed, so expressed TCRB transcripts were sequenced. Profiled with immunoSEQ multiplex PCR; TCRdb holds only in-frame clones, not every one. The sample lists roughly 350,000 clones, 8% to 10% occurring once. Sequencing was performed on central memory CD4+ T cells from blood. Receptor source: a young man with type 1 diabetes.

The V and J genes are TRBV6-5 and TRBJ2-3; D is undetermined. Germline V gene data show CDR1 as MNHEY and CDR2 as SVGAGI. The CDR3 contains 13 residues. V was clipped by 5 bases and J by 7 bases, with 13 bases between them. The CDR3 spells CASSDPLINTQYF. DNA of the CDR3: TGTGCCAGCAGTGATCCCCTGATCAATACGCAGTATTTT.

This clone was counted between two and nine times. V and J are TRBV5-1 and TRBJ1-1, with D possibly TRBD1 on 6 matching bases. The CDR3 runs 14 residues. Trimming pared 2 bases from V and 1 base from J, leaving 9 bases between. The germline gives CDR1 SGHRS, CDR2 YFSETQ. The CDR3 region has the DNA TGCGCCAGCAGCTTAAGGACAGAGAACACTGAAGCTTTCTTT. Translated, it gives CASSLRTENTEAFF.

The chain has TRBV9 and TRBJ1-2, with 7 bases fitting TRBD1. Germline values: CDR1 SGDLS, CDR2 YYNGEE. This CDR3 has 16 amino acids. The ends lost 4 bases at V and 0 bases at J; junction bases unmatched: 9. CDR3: CASSPTWDSTNYGYTF. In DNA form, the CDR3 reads TGTGCCAGCAGCCCGACATGGGACAGCACTAACTATGGCTACACCTTC.

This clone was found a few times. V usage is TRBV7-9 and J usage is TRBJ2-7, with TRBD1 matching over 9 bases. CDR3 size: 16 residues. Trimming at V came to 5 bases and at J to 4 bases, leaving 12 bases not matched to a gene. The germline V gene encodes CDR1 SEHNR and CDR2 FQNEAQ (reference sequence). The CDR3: CASSPAGQGTRYEQYF. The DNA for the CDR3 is TGTGCCAGCAGCCCGGCCGGACAGGGGACACGATACGAGCAGTACTTC. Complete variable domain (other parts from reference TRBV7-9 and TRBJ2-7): DTGVSQNPRHKITKRGQNVTFRCDPISEHNRLYWYRQTLGQGPEFLTYFQNEAQLEKSRLLSDRFSAERPKGSFSTLEIQRTEQGDSAMYLCASSPAGQGTRYEQYFGPGTRLTVT.

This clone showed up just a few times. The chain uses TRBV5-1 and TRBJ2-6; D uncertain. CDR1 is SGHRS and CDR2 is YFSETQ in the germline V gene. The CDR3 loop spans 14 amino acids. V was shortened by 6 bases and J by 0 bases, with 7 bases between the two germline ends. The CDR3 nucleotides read TGCGCCAGCAAGGCCTCCTCTGGGGCCAACGTCCTGACTTTC. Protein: CASKASSGANVLTF.

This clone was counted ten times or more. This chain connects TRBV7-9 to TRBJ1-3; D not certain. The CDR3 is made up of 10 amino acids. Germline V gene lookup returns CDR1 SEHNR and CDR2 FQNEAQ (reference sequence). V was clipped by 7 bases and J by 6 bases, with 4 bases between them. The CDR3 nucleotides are TGTGCCAGCAACCAAAACACCATATATTTT. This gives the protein CASNQNTIYF.

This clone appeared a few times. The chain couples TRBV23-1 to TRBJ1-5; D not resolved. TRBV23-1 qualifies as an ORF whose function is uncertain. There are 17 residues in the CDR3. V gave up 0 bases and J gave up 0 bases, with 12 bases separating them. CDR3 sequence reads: CASSQSPPYNSNQPQHF. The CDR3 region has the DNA TGCGCCAGCAGTCAATCACCGCCATACAATAGCAATCAGCCCCAGCATTTT.

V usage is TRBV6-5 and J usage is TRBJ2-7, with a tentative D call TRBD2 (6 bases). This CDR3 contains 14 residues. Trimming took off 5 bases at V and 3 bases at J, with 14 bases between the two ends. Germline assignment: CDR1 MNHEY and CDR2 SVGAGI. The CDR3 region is CASSRHGRYYEQYF. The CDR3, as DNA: TGTGCCAGCAGTAGACACGGGAGATACTACGAGCAGTACTTC.

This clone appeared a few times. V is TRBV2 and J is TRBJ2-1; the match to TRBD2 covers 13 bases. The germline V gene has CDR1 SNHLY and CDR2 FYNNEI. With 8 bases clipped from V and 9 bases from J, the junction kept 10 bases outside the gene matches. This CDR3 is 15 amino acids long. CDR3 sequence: CASLLAGGAAGEQFF. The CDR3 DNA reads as TGTGCCAGCCTACTAGCGGGAGGGGCGGCCGGTGAGCAGTTCTTC.

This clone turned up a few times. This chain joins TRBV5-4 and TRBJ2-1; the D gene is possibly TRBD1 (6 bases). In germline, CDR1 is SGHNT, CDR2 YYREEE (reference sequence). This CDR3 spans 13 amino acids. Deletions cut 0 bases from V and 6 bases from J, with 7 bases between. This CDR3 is CASSLDRVNEQFF. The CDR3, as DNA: TGTGCCAGCAGCTTGGACAGGGTCAATGAGCAGTTCTTC. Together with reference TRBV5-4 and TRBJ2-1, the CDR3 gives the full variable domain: ETGVTQSPTHLIKTRGQQVTLRCSSQSGHNTVSWYQQALGQGPQFIFQYYREEENGRGNFPPRFSGLQFPNYSSELNVNALELDDSALYLCASSLDRVNEQFFGPGTRLTVL.

The CDR3 sequence: CASSLETYEQYF. CDR3 in DNA: TGTGCCAGCAGCTTGGAAACCTACGAGCAGTACTTC. The rearrangement uses TRBV5-4 and TRBJ2-7; D unclear. The CDR3 covers 12 residues. V dropped 0 bases and J dropped 2 bases, with 3 bases sitting between them. CDR1 and CDR2 (germline): SGHNT, YYREEE (reference sequence).

The CDR3 DNA sequence: TGTGCCAGCAGCACTTCAGGGGCTGAAAAACTGTTTTTT. As protein: CASSTSGAEKLFF. V and J are TRBV11-2 and TRBJ1-4, with D possibly TRBD1 on 6 matching bases. V lost 5 bases, J lost 7 bases, and 11 bases lay in between. Germline CDR1 reads SGHAT; CDR2 reads FQNNGV. The CDR3 spans 13 residues. The full variable domain, with the rest looked up from reference TRBV11-2 and TRBJ1-4, is EAGVAQSPRYKIIEKRQSVAFWCNPISGHATLYWYQQILGQGPKLLIQFQNNGVVDDSQLPKDRFSAERLKGVDSTLKIQPAKLEDSAVYLCASSTSGAEKLFFGSGTQLSVL.

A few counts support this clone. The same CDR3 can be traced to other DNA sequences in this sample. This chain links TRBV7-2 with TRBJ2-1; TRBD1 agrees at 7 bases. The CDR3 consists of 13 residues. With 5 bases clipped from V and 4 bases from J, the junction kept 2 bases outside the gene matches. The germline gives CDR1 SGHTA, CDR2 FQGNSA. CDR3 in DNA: TGTGCCAGCAGCCCGGGACAGTACAATGAGCAGTTCTTC. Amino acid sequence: CASSPGQYNEQFF. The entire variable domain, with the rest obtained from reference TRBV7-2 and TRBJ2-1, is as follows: GAGVSQSPSNKVTEKGKDVELRCDPISGHTALYWYRQSLGQGLEFLIYFQGNSAPDKSGLPSDRFSAERTGGSVSTLTIQRTQQEDSAVYLCASSPGQYNEQFFGPGTRLTVL.

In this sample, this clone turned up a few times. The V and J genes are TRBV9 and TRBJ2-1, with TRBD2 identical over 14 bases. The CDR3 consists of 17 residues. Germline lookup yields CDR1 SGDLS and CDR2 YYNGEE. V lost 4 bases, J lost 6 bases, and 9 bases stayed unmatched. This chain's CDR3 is CASSLGLAGVGGNEQFF. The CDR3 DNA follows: TGTGCCAGCAGCTTGGGACTAGCGGGAGTCGGGGGCAATGAGCAGTTCTTC.

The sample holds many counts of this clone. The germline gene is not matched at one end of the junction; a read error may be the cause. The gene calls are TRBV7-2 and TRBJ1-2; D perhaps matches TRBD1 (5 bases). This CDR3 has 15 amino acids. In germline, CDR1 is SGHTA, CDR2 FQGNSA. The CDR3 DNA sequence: TGTGCCAGCAGCTTAGCCGCTACAGGCTTGTATGACTACACCTTC. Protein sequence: CASSLAATGLYDYTF.

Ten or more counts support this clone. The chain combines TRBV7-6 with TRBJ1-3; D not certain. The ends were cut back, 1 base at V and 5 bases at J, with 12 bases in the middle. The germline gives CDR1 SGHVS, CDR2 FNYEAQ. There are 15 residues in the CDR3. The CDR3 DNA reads TGTGCCAGCAGCTTAGACGGCAGGAGCAGAAACACCATATATTTT. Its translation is CASSLDGRSRNTIYF.

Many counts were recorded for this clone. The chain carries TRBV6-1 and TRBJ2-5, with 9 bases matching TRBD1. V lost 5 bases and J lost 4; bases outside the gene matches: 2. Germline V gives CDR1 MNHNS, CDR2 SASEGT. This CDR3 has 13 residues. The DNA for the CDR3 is TGTGCCAGCAGTCAGGGACAGGGAGAGACCCAGTACTTC. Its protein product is CASSQGQGETQYF.

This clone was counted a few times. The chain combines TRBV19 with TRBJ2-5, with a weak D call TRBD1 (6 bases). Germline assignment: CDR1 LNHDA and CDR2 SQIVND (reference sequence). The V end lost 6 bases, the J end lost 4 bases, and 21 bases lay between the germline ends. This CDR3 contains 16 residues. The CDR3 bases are TGTGCCAGTAGCCGAAACACAGGGAATCCCCTAGAGACCCAGTACTTC. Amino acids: CASSRNTGNPLETQYF. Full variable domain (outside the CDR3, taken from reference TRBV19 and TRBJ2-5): DGGITQSPKYLFRKEGQNVTLSCEQNLNHDAMYWYRQDPGQGLRLIYYSQIVNDFQKGDIAEGYSVSREKKESFPLTVTSAQKNPTAFYLCASSRNTGNPLETQYFGPGTRLLVL.

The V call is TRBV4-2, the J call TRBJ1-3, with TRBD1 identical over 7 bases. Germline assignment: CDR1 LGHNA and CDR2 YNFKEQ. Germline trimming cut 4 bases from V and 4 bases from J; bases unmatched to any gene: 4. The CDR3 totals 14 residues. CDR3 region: CASSPGGAGNTIYF. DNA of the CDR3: TGTGCCAGCAGCCCAGGGGGTGCGGGAAACACCATATATTTT.

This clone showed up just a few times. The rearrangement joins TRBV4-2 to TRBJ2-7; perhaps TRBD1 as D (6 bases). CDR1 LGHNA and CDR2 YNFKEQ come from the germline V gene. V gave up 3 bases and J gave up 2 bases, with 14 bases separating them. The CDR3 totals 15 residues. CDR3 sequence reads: CASSHRGDTPYEQYF. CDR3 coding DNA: TGTGCCAGCAGCCACCGAGGGGACACACCCTACGAGCAGTACTTC.

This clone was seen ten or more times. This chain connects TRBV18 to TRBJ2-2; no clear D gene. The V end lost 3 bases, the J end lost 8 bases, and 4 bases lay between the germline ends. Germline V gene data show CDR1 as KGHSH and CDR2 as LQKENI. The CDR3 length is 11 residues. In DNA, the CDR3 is TGTGCCAGCTCACCCGATGGGGAGCTGTTTTTT. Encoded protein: CASSPDGELFF.

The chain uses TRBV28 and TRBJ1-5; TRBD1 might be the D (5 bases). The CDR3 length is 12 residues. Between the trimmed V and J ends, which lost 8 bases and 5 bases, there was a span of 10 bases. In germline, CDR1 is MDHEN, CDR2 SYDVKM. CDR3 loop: CASVVGDQPQHF. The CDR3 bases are TGTGCCAGCGTTGTGGGGGATCAGCCCCAGCATTTT.

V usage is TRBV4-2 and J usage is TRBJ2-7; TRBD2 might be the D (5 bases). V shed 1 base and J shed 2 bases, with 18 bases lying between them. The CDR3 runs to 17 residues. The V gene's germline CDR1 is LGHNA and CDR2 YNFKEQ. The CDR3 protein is CASSQAATSGGPYEQYF. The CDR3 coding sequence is TGTGCCAGCAGCCAAGCGGCCACGAGCGGAGGCCCCTACGAGCAGTACTTC.

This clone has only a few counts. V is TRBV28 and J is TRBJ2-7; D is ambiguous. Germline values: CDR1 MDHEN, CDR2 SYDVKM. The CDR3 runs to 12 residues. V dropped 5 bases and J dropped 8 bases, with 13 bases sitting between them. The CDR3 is CASSPSPVKQYF. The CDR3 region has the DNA TGTGCCAGCAGTCCCTCCCCAGTGAAGCAGTACTTC.

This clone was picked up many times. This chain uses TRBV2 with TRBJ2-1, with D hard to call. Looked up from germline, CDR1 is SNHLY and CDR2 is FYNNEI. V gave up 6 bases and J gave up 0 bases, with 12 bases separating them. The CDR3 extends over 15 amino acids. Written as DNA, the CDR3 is TGTGCCAGCAGCTATCATACCGGCTCCTACAATGAGCAGTTCTTC. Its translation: CASSYHTGSYNEQFF. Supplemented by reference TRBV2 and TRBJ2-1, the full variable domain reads EPEVTQTPSHQVTQMGQEVILRCVPISNHLYFYWYRQILGQKVEFLVSFYNNEISEKSEIFDDQFSVERPDGSNFTLKIRSTKLEDSAMYFCASSYHTGSYNEQFFGPGTRLTVL.

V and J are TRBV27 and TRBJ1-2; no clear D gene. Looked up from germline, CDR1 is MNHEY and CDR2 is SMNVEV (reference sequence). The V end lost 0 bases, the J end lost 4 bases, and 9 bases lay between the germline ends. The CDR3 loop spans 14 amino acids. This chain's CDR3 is CASSLSAGPYGYTF. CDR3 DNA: TGTGCCAGCAGTTTATCGGCAGGACCCTATGGCTACACCTTC.

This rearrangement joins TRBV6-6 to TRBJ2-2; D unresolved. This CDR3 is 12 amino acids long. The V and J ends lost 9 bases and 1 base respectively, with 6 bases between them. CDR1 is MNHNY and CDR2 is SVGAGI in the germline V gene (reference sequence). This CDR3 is CASHRNTGELFF. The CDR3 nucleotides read TGTGCCAGTCACAGGAACACCGGGGAGCTGTTTTTT.

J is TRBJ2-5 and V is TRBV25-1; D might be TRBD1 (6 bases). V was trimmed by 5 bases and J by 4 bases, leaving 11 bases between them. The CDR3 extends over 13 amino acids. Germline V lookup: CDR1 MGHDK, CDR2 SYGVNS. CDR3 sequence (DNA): TGTGCCAGCAGTCACAGGGTCGGAGAGACCCAGTACTTC. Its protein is CASSHRVGETQYF.

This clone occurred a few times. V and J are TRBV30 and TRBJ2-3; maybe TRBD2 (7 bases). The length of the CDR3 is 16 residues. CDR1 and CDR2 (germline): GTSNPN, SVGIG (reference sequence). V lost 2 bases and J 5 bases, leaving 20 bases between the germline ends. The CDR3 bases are TGTGCCTGGAGTCCTGGGGGGGCCCTGAGGGGAGATACGCAGTATTTT. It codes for CAWSPGGALRGDTQYF.

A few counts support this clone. CDR3 amino acids: CASSTGTSAEQYF. The CDR3 DNA sequence: TGTGCCAGCAGTACGGGGACTAGCGCCGAGCAGTACTTC. The chain has TRBV28 and TRBJ2-7, with 10 bases matching TRBD2. The V and J ends lost 5 bases and 6 bases, in that order; junction bases with no gene match: 4. Germline-derived CDR1 and CDR2 are MDHEN and SYDVKM. There are 13 residues in the CDR3.

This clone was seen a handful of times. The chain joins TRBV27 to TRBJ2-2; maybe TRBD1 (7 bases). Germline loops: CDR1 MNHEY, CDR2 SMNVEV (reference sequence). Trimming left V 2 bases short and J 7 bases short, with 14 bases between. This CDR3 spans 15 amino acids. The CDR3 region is CASSLMEGAVGELFF. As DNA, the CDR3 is TGTGCCAGCAGTTTAATGGAGGGGGCGGTCGGGGAGCTGTTTTTT.

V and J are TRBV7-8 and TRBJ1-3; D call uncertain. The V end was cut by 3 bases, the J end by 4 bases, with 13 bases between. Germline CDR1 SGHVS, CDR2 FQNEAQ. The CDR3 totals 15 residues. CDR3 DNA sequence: TGTGCCAGCAGCTTCAGTGCCATCTTAGGAAACACCATATATTTT. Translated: CASSFSAILGNTIYF.